The clone carrying this T cell receptor (beta chain) appeared a single time. While CD8+ and CD4+ T cells were isolated negatively, TEMRA cells were enriched by FACS. Reverse transcription of roughly 0.5 to 1 ug RNA was performed with random hexamers. Coverage of TCR beta CDR3 amplification by immunoSEQ multiplex PCR extended to 54 Vbeta and 13 Jbeta. One entry per CDR3 protein, called by TCRdb with MiXCR from the immunoSEQ multiplex PCR reads. This table has some 120,000 distinct CDR3 sequences, around 96% appearing once. The V and J ends lost 3 bases and 5 bases respectively, with 13 bases between them. Germline values: CDR1 LNHNV, CDR2 YYDKDF (reference sequence). The CDR3 has 14 residues. This sample is drawn from a study of CD8 T cells in Susac syndrome.

J is TRBJ2-5 and V is TRBV15, with D perhaps TRBD2 (7 bases). Sequencing used CD4+ T cells from PBMCs. The TCR was taken from a human donor in good health. CDR3 DNA: TGTGCCACCAGCAGCCGGGGAGGGGGTGAGACCCAGTACTTC. Its translation is CATSSRGGGETQYF.